One sample yielded the 32 T cell receptor beta chains listed below, sequenced in a study of OX40 agonist ivuxolimab in advanced cancers. TCRdb's copy holds only in-frame clones and misses some; the assay was immunoSEQ multiplex PCR. The data hold tens of thousands of clones, with about 92% observed a single time. Here the sequenced sample was CD4+ or CD8+ T cells sorted from blood, taken in a trial of the OX40 agonist ivuxolimab. These receptors were obtained from an adult with an advanced solid tumor such as melanoma, head and neck, liver or kidney cancer.

The chain is built from TRBV5-6 and TRBJ2-1; 11 nucleotides align to TRBD2. The CDR3 length is 16 residues. Germline V CDR1 and CDR2: SGHDT, YYEEEE. Unmatched junction bases numbered 5, after V lost 2 bases and J lost 4 bases. CDR3 sequence (DNA): TGTGCCAGCAGCTTCCTAGCGGGAGGCCATTACAATGAGCAGTTCTTC. It specifies CASSFLAGGHYNEQFF.

This chain joins TRBV11-2 and TRBJ1-1; 7 bases map to TRBD1. Germline values: CDR1 SGHAT, CDR2 FQNNGV. There are 18 residues in the CDR3. With 5 bases clipped from V and 1 base from J, the junction kept 16 bases outside the gene matches. The CDR3 DNA reads as TGTGCCAGCAGCGCATACAGGGGTAAGGGGGTCTGGAACACTGAAGCTTTCTTT. This translates into CASSAYRGKGVWNTEAFF.

The DNA of the CDR3 is TGTGCCAGCAGTTACCCAGGGGGGGGAGATACGCAGTATTTT. Protein sequence: CASSYPGGGDTQYF. The chain employs TRBV6-5 and TRBJ2-3; D assignment may be TRBD1 or TRBD2 (7 bases each). CDR1 and CDR2 (germline): MNHEY, SVGAGI. The CDR3 runs 14 residues. V lost 2 bases, J lost 5 bases, and 11 bases lay in between.

This clone was counted once. This chain links TRBV11-3 with TRBJ2-7; the D gene is possibly TRBD1 (6 bases). This CDR3 has 13 amino acids. The germline V gene encodes CDR1 SGHNT and CDR2 YENEEA. V lost 5 bases, J lost 2 bases, and 10 bases lay in between. In DNA, the CDR3 is TGTGCCAGCAGCCTCGGACAGACCTACGAGCAGTACTTC. As protein: CASSLGQTYEQYF.

The chain recombines TRBV7-2 with TRBJ2-1, with 7 bases fitting TRBD2. Germline CDR1 reads SGHTA; CDR2 reads FQGNSA. This CDR3 has 16 residues. Trimming at V came to 7 bases and at J to 0 bases, leaving 9 bases not matched to a gene. The CDR3: CASTFRGGGSYNEQFF. CDR3 nucleotide sequence: TGTGCCAGCACCTTCCGTGGGGGGGGCTCCTACAATGAGCAGTTCTTC.

CDR3 sequence reads: CASSESQRNTIYF. DNA for the CDR3: TGTGCCAGCAGTGAATCCCAGCGAAACACCATATATTTT. The chain has TRBV2 and TRBJ1-3; D unresolved. Trimming took 2 bases from V and 5 from J, leaving 7 bases between them. CDR3 size: 13 residues. Germline V gene lookup returns CDR1 SNHLY and CDR2 FYNNEI.

The V call is TRBV27, the J call TRBJ1-5; 9 bases line up with TRBD1. With 6 bases clipped from V and 4 bases from J, the junction kept 7 bases outside the gene matches. The CDR3 is 15 residues long. Germline V gene sequence: CDR1 MNHEY, CDR2 SMNVEV (reference sequence). The CDR3 bases are TGTGCCAGCAGGCGACAGGGGGGGTATAATCAGCCCCAGCATTTT. It encodes CASRRQGGYNQPQHF.

This chain joins TRBV27 and TRBJ2-7; 8 positions agree with TRBD2. The CDR3 covers 14 residues. Germline-derived CDR1 and CDR2 are MNHEY and SMNVEV (reference sequence). Trimming at V came to 5 bases and at J to 5 bases, leaving 8 bases not matched to a gene. Written as DNA, the CDR3 is TGTGCCAGCAGTAGCGGGAGAGGTTCCGACGAGCAGTACTTC. It specifies CASSSGRGSDEQYF.

The chain has TRBV6-1 and TRBJ2-7, with TRBD1 matching over 8 bases. The germline V gene has CDR1 MNHNS and CDR2 SASEGT. There are 14 residues in the CDR3. Unmatched junction bases numbered 6, after V lost 6 bases and J lost 2 bases. Here the CDR3 DNA reads TGTGCCAGCAGGCTGGACAGGGACGCCTACGAGCAGTACTTC. Its protein product is CASRLDRDAYEQYF.

This chain joins TRBV6-5 and TRBJ2-1, with no clear D. The CDR3 contains 12 residues. Per the germline V gene, CDR1 is MNHEY and CDR2 is SVGAGI. The V gene lost 3 bases and the J gene lost 3 bases, with 3 bases spanning the gap. CDR3 sequence: CASSYDYNEQFF. In nucleotides, the CDR3 is TGTGCCAGCAGTTATGACTACAATGAGCAGTTCTTC.

The rearrangement uses TRBV7-9 and TRBJ1-3; a weak D match, TRBD1 (5 bases). CDR3 length: 16 residues. CDR1 SEHNR and CDR2 FQNEAQ come from the germline V gene (reference sequence). Trimming took off 4 bases at V and 0 bases at J, with 13 bases between the two ends. CDR3: CASSYGRGGSGNTIYF. CDR3 bases: TGTGCCAGCAGCTACGGTCGGGGGGGCTCTGGAAACACCATATATTTT.

V usage is TRBV9 and J usage is TRBJ2-1; TRBD1 agrees at 7 bases. The germline CDR1 and CDR2 sequences are SGDLS and YYNGEE. The CDR3 length is 17 residues. Trimming cost V 4 bases and J 3 bases; bases outside gene matches: 13. CDR3 amino acids: CASSLGTASRGYNEQFF. For the CDR3, the DNA is TGTGCCAGCAGCCTGGGGACAGCCTCCCGGGGCTACAATGAGCAGTTCTTC.

The chain has TRBV15 and TRBJ1-4; D possibly corresponds to TRBD1 (6 bases). The CDR3 has 15 amino acids. V was cut by 0 bases and J by 5 bases, with 10 bases left in between. CDR1 and CDR2 (germline): LNHNV, YYDKDF (reference sequence). The CDR3 loop reads CATSRDRGPNEKLFF. The CDR3 bases are TGTGCCACCAGCAGAGATCGGGGGCCGAATGAAAAACTGTTTTTT.

The rearrangement links TRBV30 to TRBJ2-7; D possibly corresponds to TRBD1 (6 bases). V lost 5 bases and J lost 2, with 10 bases in between. CDR3 length: 12 residues. Germline CDR1 GTSNPN, CDR2 SVGIG (reference sequence). The CDR3 sequence is CAWRDITYEQYF. The DNA of the CDR3 is TGTGCCTGGCGGGACATTACCTACGAGCAGTACTTC.

As to this clone: Distinct nucleotide sequences in the sample also encode this CDR3. The rearrangement links TRBV11-2 to TRBJ2-7; 7 bases map to TRBD1. The CDR3 covers 16 residues. Germline CDR1 SGHAT, CDR2 FQNNGV. After removal of 3 bases from V and 2 bases from J, the junction contained 10 bases not matched to a gene. The CDR3 DNA reads as TGTGCCAGCAGCTTGGGACCGGGGCAGGGGGCCTACGAGCAGTACTTC. Its translation is CASSLGPGQGAYEQYF. The whole variable domain, remainder taken from reference TRBV11-2 and TRBJ2-7, is EAGVAQSPRYKIIEKRQSVAFWCNPISGHATLYWYQQILGQGPKLLIQFQNNGVVDDSQLPKDRFSAERLKGVDSTLKIQPAKLEDSAVYLCASSLGPGQGAYEQYFGPGTRLTVT.

The J gene is TRBJ1-1, the V gene TRBV5-4; D remains ambiguous. The CDR3 runs to 14 residues. The V end lost 4 bases, the J end lost 3 bases, and 13 bases lay between the germline ends. The germline V gene encodes CDR1 SGHNT and CDR2 YYREEE (reference sequence). The CDR3: CASSPPRRDTEAFF. The CDR3 DNA reads TGTGCCAGCAGCCCCCCCCGGCGGGACACTGAAGCTTTCTTT.

The chain has TRBV5-4 and TRBJ2-1, with 9 bases lining up with TRBD1. Looked up from germline, CDR1 is SGHNT and CDR2 is YYREEE (reference sequence). V lost 3 bases and J lost 6; bases outside the gene matches: 1. The CDR3 sequence is 13 residues long. Written as DNA, the CDR3 is TGTGCCAGCAGCTCGGGACAGGGCAATGAGCAGTTCTTC. As protein: CASSSGQGNEQFF.

The CDR3 protein is CASSQENRNTGELFF. In nucleotides, the CDR3 is TGCGCCAGCAGCCAAGAGAACAGAAACACCGGGGAGCTGTTTTTT. This sequence joins TRBV4-1 and TRBJ2-2; the D is unclear. The CDR3 totals 15 residues. The germline gives CDR1 MGHRA, CDR2 YSYEKL. V gave up 0 bases and J gave up 2 bases, with 7 bases separating them.

DNA of the CDR3: TGTGCCAGCAGCGTAGACGGGTATAGCAATCAGCCCCAGCATTTT. Its protein product is CASSVDGYSNQPQHF. V is TRBV9 and J is TRBJ1-5; no reliable D call. Germline V lookup: CDR1 SGDLS, CDR2 YYNGEE. The V end was cut by 0 bases, the J end by 0 bases, with 7 bases between. CDR3 size: 15 residues.

The chain is built from TRBV10-2 and TRBJ2-3; no clear D gene. Between the trimmed V and J ends, which lost 3 bases and 2 bases, there was a span of 3 bases. The CDR3 has 12 amino acids. Germline CDR1 and CDR2: WSHSY and SAAADI. The CDR3 reads CASSDNTDTQYF. In DNA, the CDR3 is TGCGCCAGCAGTGACAACACAGATACGCAGTATTTT.

The chain links TRBV5-1 to TRBJ2-1; D not resolved. Per the germline V gene, CDR1 is SGHRS and CDR2 is YFSETQ. The germline V and J ends were trimmed by 3 bases and 3 bases, with 16 bases remaining between them. The CDR3 is 16 amino acids. CDR3 protein: CASSSLPRIVYNEQFF. DNA for the CDR3: TGCGCCAGCAGCTCCCTCCCCCGAATCGTCTACAATGAGCAGTTCTTC.

The chain joins TRBV2 to TRBJ2-7, with a possible D match to TRBD1 (5 bases). CDR1 is SNHLY, CDR2 FYNNEI, per germline. V dropped 5 bases and J dropped 1 base, with 12 bases sitting between them. The CDR3 runs to 14 residues. The CDR3 DNA is TGTGCCAGCAGTACCGATCAGGGTTCCTACGAGCAGTACTTC. It codes for CASSTDQGSYEQYF.

J is TRBJ2-2 and V is TRBV7-4, with D unresolved. Per the germline V gene, CDR1 is SGHVT and CDR2 is SQSDAQ. V was clipped by 6 bases and J by 0 bases, with 8 bases between them. CDR3 length: 14 residues. The CDR3 protein is CASREQTNTGELFF. CDR3 nucleotides: TGTGCCAGCAGGGAACAGACGAACACCGGGGAGCTGTTTTTT. Drawing the rest from reference TRBV7-4 and TRBJ2-2, the complete variable domain is GAGVSQSPRYKVAKRGRDVALRCDSISGHVTLYWYRQTLGQGSEVLTYSQSDAQRDKSGRPSGRFSAERPERSVSTLKIQRTEQGDSAVYLCASREQTNTGELFFGEGSRLTVL.

The gene calls are TRBV11-2 and TRBJ2-7; D not resolved. CDR1 SGHAT and CDR2 FQNNGV come from the germline V gene. The CDR3 consists of 15 residues. With 5 bases removed from V and 1 base from J, the gap between germline ends came to 15 bases. In DNA form, the CDR3 reads TGTGCCAGCAGCGGAGAAGCAGGTGATTCCTACGAGCAGTACTTC. It specifies CASSGEAGDSYEQYF. Drawing the rest from reference TRBV11-2 and TRBJ2-7, the complete variable domain is EAGVAQSPRYKIIEKRQSVAFWCNPISGHATLYWYQQILGQGPKLLIQFQNNGVVDDSQLPKDRFSAERLKGVDSTLKIQPAKLEDSAVYLCASSGEAGDSYEQYFGPGTRLTVT.

The chain couples TRBV27 to TRBJ1-1; D is possibly TRBD1 (6 bases). The CDR3 contains 13 residues. Germline loops: CDR1 MNHEY, CDR2 SMNVEV (reference sequence). Trimming pared 5 bases from V and 11 bases from J, leaving 18 bases between. CDR3 bases: TGTGCCAGCAGTGAGGGGGAAGGGGGGGTGGCTTTCTTT. Protein sequence: CASSEGEGGVAFF.

V gene TRBV2 combines with J gene TRBJ1-1; D ambiguous. Germline-derived CDR1 and CDR2 are SNHLY and FYNNEI. The CDR3 sequence is 12 residues long. The V end lost 6 bases, the J end lost 5 bases, and 10 bases lay between the germline ends. The CDR3 reads CASSAGDTEAFF. DNA of the CDR3: TGTGCCAGCAGCGCCGGTGATACTGAAGCTTTCTTT.

The gene calls are TRBV4-1 and TRBJ2-5, with TRBD1 matching 7 bases. The end of the DNA is better explained by TRBJ2-7, so the J call may be wrong. Germline CDR1 reads MGHRA; CDR2 reads YSYEKL. CDR3 size: 14 residues. CDR3 coding DNA: TGCGCCAGCAGCCCAAGACAGGGAAACTACGAGCAGTACTTC. Protein sequence: CASSPRQGNYEQYF.

The chain couples TRBV9 to TRBJ2-3; no clear D. The CDR3 runs 14 residues. The germline V gene has CDR1 SGDLS and CDR2 YYNGEE. V lost 0 bases to trimming and J lost 4 bases, with 9 bases between them. The CDR3 loop is CASSVESAPDTQYF. The CDR3 DNA sequence: TGTGCCAGCAGCGTAGAAAGTGCGCCAGATACGCAGTATTTT.

The V and J genes are TRBV5-4 and TRBJ2-7; 8 bases map to TRBD1. Germline-derived CDR1 and CDR2 are SGHNT and YYREEE (reference sequence). This CDR3 is built from 15 residues. V shed 7 bases, J shed 0 bases, and the junction held 9 bases outside the gene matches. The CDR3 spells CASAPGTGNSYEQYF. The CDR3 bases are TGTGCCAGCGCCCCGGGGACAGGAAACTCCTACGAGCAGTACTTC. The full variable domain, its missing parts supplied by reference TRBV5-4 and TRBJ2-7, is ETGVTQSPTHLIKTRGQQVTLRCSSQSGHNTVSWYQQALGQGPQFIFQYYREEENGRGNFPPRFSGLQFPNYSSELNVNALELDDSALYLCASAPGTGNSYEQYFGPGTRLTVT.

This clone appeared a single time. V is TRBV29-1 and J is TRBJ2-7; 8 bases are a match to TRBD1. The CDR3 is 11 residues long. Germline V gene sequence: CDR1 SQVTM, CDR2 ANQGSEA. V lost 6 bases, J lost 7 bases, and 5 bases stayed unmatched. CDR3 sequence reads: CSVQGAGEQYF. Written as DNA, the CDR3 is TGCAGCGTGCAGGGGGCTGGGGAGCAGTACTTC.

The chain recombines TRBV6-6 with TRBJ2-5; 9 bases agree with TRBD1. Germline assignment: CDR1 MNHNY and CDR2 SVGAGI (reference sequence). The CDR3 covers 16 residues. With V trimmed by 3 bases and J by 2 bases, 7 bases remained unmatched. CDR3 protein: CASSYEGTGLQETQYF. DNA of the CDR3: TGTGCCAGCAGTTATGAAGGGACAGGGCTACAAGAGACCCAGTACTTC.

V gene TRBV7-6 combines with J gene TRBJ1-2, with 8 nucleotides matching TRBD1. The length of the CDR3 is 14 residues. Germline V gene sequence: CDR1 SGHVS, CDR2 FNYEAQ. The J segment lost 3 bases and the V segment lost 2 bases, leaving 2 bases of the junction unmatched. The CDR3 protein is CASSLSGGDYGYTF. Here the CDR3 DNA reads TGTGCCAGCAGCTTATCAGGGGGCGACTATGGCTACACCTTC.